Measured by frequency, the clone carrying this T cell receptor beta chain is medium-sized (0.01 to 0.1%). Its antigen remains unidentified. TRB was amplified from approximately 250 ng of peripheral blood genomic DNA per sample. TRB was amplified by touch-down multiplex PCR, primer pools A and B combined. TCRdb reprocessed the multiplex PCR reads and reports one entry per CDR3 protein, with no DNA. This listing includes about 8,300 distinct CDR3 sequences. This record comes from a study of T cell clusters in autoimmune cytopenias. Study at large: TRB sequencing had a median about 52,000 reads and 2,350 distinct clonotypes per sample.

Findings of the study overall: TRB repertoire shifts in secondary cytopenia and chronic lymphocytic leukemia mostly reflected lymphoma, not autoimmunity. No cluster-lack signature appeared between secondary cytopenia and chronic lymphocytic leukemia patients, apparently due to lymphoma masking. No experiment has yet validated the function of the T cell clusters defined in silico.

The sequence was obtained from a human donor with an autoimmune cytopenia or autoimmune hepatitis (not recorded which). Source material: peripheral blood.

The CDR3 spells CASSQGYNEQFF. The rearrangement joins TRBV27 to TRBJ2-1. Germline CDR1 reads MNHEY; CDR2 reads SMNVEV (reference sequence). The CDR3 has 12 amino acids.